These 30 T cell receptor beta chains share one sample of origin, sequenced in a study of blood T cell repertoires in COVID-19. TCRdb's table, derived via immunoSEQ multiplex PCR, lists solely in-frame clones and lacks some. This sample carries fewer than 200,000 clones, 80% of them seen once, and the ten largest clones take 5% to 8.5%. Sample: peripheral blood. The source is a man in his sixties or seventies with active or convalescent COVID-19.

The CDR3 loop is CAWSPGLADNEQFF. In nucleotides, the CDR3 is TGTGCCTGGAGTCCCGGACTAGCGGACAATGAGCAGTTCTTC. The genes are TRBV30 and TRBJ2-1; 10 bases align to TRBD2. CDR1 and CDR2 from the germline V gene are GTSNPN and SVGIG (reference sequence). This CDR3 comprises 14 residues. Trimming cost V 2 bases and J 5 bases; bases outside gene matches: 3.

The rearrangement links TRBV9 to TRBJ2-3, with TRBD2 as a possible D gene (5 bases). The V gene lost 2 bases and the J gene lost 6 bases, with 16 bases spanning the gap. The CDR3 is 15 residues long. Germline V gene data show CDR1 as SGDLS and CDR2 as YYNGEE. CDR3 coding DNA: TGTGCCAGCAGCGTCTACCTAGGCGGCGGGGATACGCAGTATTTT. This encodes CASSVYLGGGDTQYF.

The gene calls are TRBV7-2 and TRBJ2-6, with D unresolved. This CDR3 has 16 amino acids. V was pared by 5 bases and J by 0 bases, with 11 bases between. The germline V gene encodes CDR1 SGHTA and CDR2 FQGNSA. Here the CDR3 DNA reads TGTGCCAGCAGCCTACAGCTAAACTCTGGGGCCAACGTCCTGACTTTC. Its protein product is CASSLQLNSGANVLTF.

The chain couples TRBV10-3 to TRBJ2-3, with 9 bases aligning to TRBD1. V was clipped by 4 bases and J by 10 bases; unmatched bases: 12. Germline V gene sequence: CDR1 ENHRY, CDR2 SYGVKD. This CDR3 spans 15 amino acids. CDR3 sequence: CAISVETGGVYAQYF. In nucleotides, the CDR3 is TGTGCCATCAGTGTTGAGACAGGGGGAGTATATGCGCAGTATTTT.

The rearrangement links TRBV5-8 to TRBJ1-2, with TRBD1 identical over 9 bases. The CDR3 contains 18 residues. The V segment lost 2 bases and the J segment 2 bases; nucleotides outside the gene matches: 13. Germline lookup yields CDR1 SGHTS and CDR2 YDEGEE. CDR3 residues: CASSLAGTGRYVNYGYTF. In DNA form, the CDR3 reads TGTGCCAGCAGCTTAGCCGGGACAGGGCGATATGTGAACTATGGCTACACCTTC.

The chain uses TRBV27 and TRBJ1-4; 8 positions agree with TRBD1. The CDR3 sequence is 15 residues long. V dropped 5 bases and J dropped 6; count of bases not matched to a gene: 8. Germline V gene sequence: CDR1 MNHEY, CDR2 SMNVEV (reference sequence). The CDR3 DNA follows: TGTGCCAGCAGTACATGGACAGGGACGGATGAAAAACTGTTTTTT. Residues: CASSTWTGTDEKLFF.

There are a few counts of this clone. J is TRBJ1-1 and V is TRBV6-2 or TRBV6-3, with D maybe TRBD1 (5 bases). V lost 6 bases to trimming and J lost 4 bases, with 15 bases between them. Per germline, CDR1 MNHEY and CDR2 SVGEGT. This CDR3 has 14 amino acids. CDR3 sequence reads: CASSPGGIGTEAFF. The CDR3 DNA sequence: TGTGCCAGCAGCCCGGGGGGGATTGGCACTGAAGCTTTCTTT.

The chain couples TRBV6-6 to TRBJ1-5; the D gene is possibly TRBD1 (5 bases). Germline assignment: CDR1 MNHNY and CDR2 SVGAGI (reference sequence). V lost 6 bases to trimming and J lost 0 bases, with 12 bases between them. CDR3 length: 15 residues. The DNA for the CDR3 is TGTGCCAGCAGGACTCAGGGAGGTAGCAATCAGCCCCAGCATTTT. It specifies CASRTQGGSNQPQHF.

This chain links TRBV2 with TRBJ1-2; 8 bases fit TRBD1. V shed 4 bases and J 8 bases; nucleotides not matched to a gene: 6. This CDR3 region has 13 residues. Germline CDR1 reads SNHLY; CDR2 reads FYNNEI. CDR3 nucleotides: TGTGCCAGCAGTGCCAGGGGGCGCGAAGGCTACACCTTC. Protein product: CASSARGREGYTF.

The genes are TRBV18 and TRBJ1-1; D gene uncertain. Germline V CDR1 and CDR2: KGHSH, LQKENI. The CDR3 consists of 13 residues. The germline V and J ends were trimmed by 1 base and 5 bases, with 8 bases remaining between them. As DNA, the CDR3 is TGTGCCAGCTCACCACGGGAGGGAACTGAAGCTTTCTTT. Its protein is CASSPREGTEAFF.

This chain joins TRBV3-1 (or the pseudogene TRBV3-2) and TRBJ1-5; D remains ambiguous. CDR3 length: 15 residues. V was cut by 0 bases and J by 4 bases, with 10 bases left in between. Germline CDR1 is LGHDT and CDR2 is YNNKEL (reference sequence). CDR3 nucleotides: TGTGCCAGCAGCCAAGACGAATCCGGGAATCAGCCCCAGCATTTT. It specifies CASSQDESGNQPQHF.

V usage is TRBV29-1 and J usage is TRBJ2-3; the D gene is possibly TRBD1 (5 bases). This CDR3 is built from 11 residues. CDR1 is SQVTM and CDR2 is ANQGSEA in the germline V gene. Trimming shortened V by 7 bases and J by 2 bases, and 7 bases separated the two germline ends. CDR3 sequence (DNA): TGCAGCGGGACAATCACAGATACGCAGTATTTT. It yields the protein CSGTITDTQYF.

J is TRBJ2-6 and V is TRBV5-1; D is undetermined. This CDR3 contains 14 residues. Per germline, CDR1 SGHRS and CDR2 YFSETQ. Trimming pared 7 bases from V and 0 bases from J, leaving 8 bases between. CDR3 sequence reads: CASVESSGANVLTF. The CDR3 DNA reads TGCGCCAGCGTGGAGAGCTCTGGGGCCAACGTCCTGACTTTC.

The chain is built from TRBV18 and TRBJ1-2; D perhaps matches TRBD1 (6 bases). Germline V gene data show CDR1 as KGHSH and CDR2 as LQKENI. Trimming took 2 bases from V and 6 from J, leaving 10 bases between them. The CDR3 length is 13 residues. CDR3 loop: CASSPGGWDGYTF. In DNA form, the CDR3 reads TGTGCCAGCTCACCAGGGGGCTGGGATGGCTACACCTTC.

This sequence joins TRBV7-9 and TRBJ1-2; D may be TRBD1 (6 bases). Germline V CDR1 and CDR2: SEHNR, FQNEAQ (reference sequence). There are 15 residues in the CDR3. Trimming took off 1 base at V and 6 bases at J, with 15 bases between the two ends. The DNA for the CDR3 is TGTGCCAGCAGCTTAGGGTTCGGCAGGGGAGATGGCTACACCTTC. Encoded protein: CASSLGFGRGDGYTF.

A single count supports this clone. The genes are TRBV5-1 and TRBJ2-5; possibly TRBD1 for D (6 bases). Trimming took 5 bases from V and 2 from J, leaving 10 bases between them. This CDR3 contains 13 residues. Germline CDR1 reads SGHRS; CDR2 reads YFSETQ. The CDR3 DNA reads as TGCGCCAGCAGGGACGGACAGCAAGAGACCCAGTACTTC. This sequence encodes CASRDGQQETQYF.

The gene calls are TRBV7-6 and TRBJ2-1, with D maybe TRBD1 (6 bases). CDR3 length: 12 amino acids. The V end lost 5 bases, the J end lost 15 bases, and 17 bases lay between the germline ends. Germline V gene sequence: CDR1 SGHVS, CDR2 FNYEAQ. The CDR3 region is CASSSNRDGWFF. Written as DNA, the CDR3 is TGTGCCAGCAGCAGCAACAGGGATGGGTGGTTCTTC.

The rearrangement links TRBV5-1 to TRBJ2-1; no definite D call. Germline V gene sequence: CDR1 SGHRS, CDR2 YFSETQ. The CDR3 is made up of 13 amino acids. Trimming stripped 0 bases from V and 7 bases from J, with 8 bases between. The CDR3 DNA follows: TGCGCCAGCAGCTTGGTTTCCAGAAATGAGCAGTTCTTC. Its translation: CASSLVSRNEQFF.

This sequence joins TRBV9 and TRBJ1-1; D unresolved. In germline, CDR1 is SGDLS, CDR2 YYNGEE. This CDR3 is 13 amino acids long. V was pared by 4 bases and J by 5 bases, with 12 bases between. The CDR3 DNA is TGTGCCAGCAGCCCGCGACTAAAAACTGAAGCTTTCTTT. It yields the protein CASSPRLKTEAFF.

The chain has TRBV5-4 and TRBJ1-1, with TRBD1 identical over 7 bases. CDR1 and CDR2 from the germline V gene are SGHNT and YYREEE (reference sequence). The CDR3 covers 11 residues. V dropped 7 bases and J dropped 4; count of bases not matched to a gene: 1. CDR3 in amino acids: CASQGGTEAFF. The CDR3 DNA reads as TGTGCCAGCCAGGGGGGCACTGAAGCTTTCTTT.

The CDR3 DNA follows: TGCAGTGCTAAAGGGGATTCACCCCTCCACTTT. Its translation is CSAKGDSPLHF. V and J are TRBV20-1 and TRBJ1-6, with D perhaps TRBD1 (5 bases). Trimming removed 4 bases from V and 8 bases from J, with 6 bases in between. Germline CDR1 and CDR2: DFQATT and SNEGSKA (reference sequence). The CDR3 spans 11 residues.

The CDR3: CASSPAPGFGNQPQHF. DNA of the CDR3: TGTGCCAGCAGCCCGGCCCCAGGGTTTGGAAATCAGCCCCAGCATTTT. The chain uses TRBV5-5 and TRBJ1-5, with D tentatively TRBD1 (5 bases). The CDR3 extends over 16 amino acids. CDR1 is SGHKS, CDR2 YYEKEE, per germline (reference sequence). V was pared by 4 bases and J by 4 bases, with 18 bases between.

V gene TRBV3-1 (or the pseudogene TRBV3-2) combines with J gene TRBJ2-2; the match to TRBD2 covers 8 bases. The junction had 5 bases not matched to a gene; V was cut back by 1 base and J by 4 bases. This CDR3 is 16 amino acids long. Germline V gene lookup returns CDR1 LGHDT and CDR2 YNNKEL (reference sequence). CDR3 sequence: CASSQASGSSTGELFF. The CDR3 bases are TGTGCCAGCAGCCAAGCCAGCGGGAGTAGCACCGGGGAGCTGTTTTTT.

The chain couples TRBV13 to TRBJ2-7; 8 positions agree with TRBD1. The CDR3 extends over 14 amino acids. Trimming took 5 bases from V and 6 from J; bases not matched to a gene: 9. Germline V CDR1 and CDR2: PRHDT, FYEKMQ (reference sequence). This chain's CDR3 is CASSPTRGPSEQYF. In DNA, the CDR3 is TGTGCCAGCAGCCCGACCAGGGGGCCTTCCGAGCAGTACTTC. The full variable domain, with the rest looked up from reference TRBV13 and TRBJ2-7, is AAGVIQSPRHLIKEKRETATLKCYPIPRHDTVYWYQQGPGQDPQFLISFYEKMQSDKGSIPDRFSAQQFSDYHSELNMSSLELGDSALYFCASSPTRGPSEQYFGPGTRLTVT.

The chain carries TRBV3-1 (or the pseudogene TRBV3-2) and TRBJ1-4, with 7 bases aligning to TRBD1. This CDR3 spans 12 amino acids. CDR1 is LGHDT and CDR2 is YNNKEL in the germline V gene (reference sequence). V shed 4 bases, J shed 12 bases, and the junction held 5 bases outside the gene matches. Here the CDR3 DNA reads TGTGCCAGCAGCCTGGACAGGCGAGAACTGTTTTTT. Protein: CASSLDRRELFF.

This clone was observed a handful of times. The rearrangement uses TRBV13 and TRBJ1-2, with 11 positions matching TRBD1. The V gene's germline CDR1 is PRHDT and CDR2 FYEKMQ (reference sequence). The junction had 1 base not matched to a gene; V was cut back by 3 bases and J by 1 base. The CDR3 has 15 amino acids. CDR3 loop: CASSFGTGGNYGYTF. As DNA, the CDR3 is TGTGCCAGCAGCTTCGGGACAGGGGGTAACTATGGCTACACCTTC.

The rearrangement uses TRBV5-1 and TRBJ2-1; D possibly corresponds to TRBD2 (6 bases). The CDR3 runs to 16 residues. Trimming removed 2 bases from V and 5 bases from J, with 17 bases in between. Per germline, CDR1 SGHRS and CDR2 YFSETQ. CDR3 loop: CASSLFTGSPNNEQFF. In nucleotides, the CDR3 is TGCGCCAGCAGCTTATTTACCGGGAGCCCAAACAATGAGCAGTTCTTC.

The chain uses TRBV4-2 and TRBJ2-3, with 8 positions matching TRBD2. Germline loops: CDR1 LGHNA, CDR2 YNFKEQ. V lost 4 bases to trimming and J lost 10 bases; unmatched junction nucleotides: 10. This CDR3 contains 14 residues. The CDR3 nucleotides read TGTGCCAGCAGCCCCCCCGGTGGGGGACTAGCGCAGTATTTT. This gives the protein CASSPPGGGLAQYF.

This clone occurred once. The V call is TRBV4-3, the J call TRBJ1-6; 7 bases fit TRBD1. The CDR3 is made up of 14 amino acids. The germline V gene encodes CDR1 LGHNA and CDR2 YSLEER. The J segment lost 13 bases and the V segment lost 1 base, leaving 7 bases of the junction unmatched. The CDR3 sequence: CASSQVDRVSPLHF. CDR3 bases: TGCGCCAGCAGCCAAGTAGACAGGGTTTCGCCCCTCCACTTT.

This rearrangement joins TRBV10-3 to TRBJ2-7, with a tentative D call TRBD2 (6 bases). The CDR3 consists of 17 residues. V lost 0 bases, J lost 2 bases, and 17 bases lay in between. Germline-derived CDR1 and CDR2 are ENHRY and SYGVKD. CDR3 loop: CAISESKGGRPPYEQYF. The CDR3 nucleotides read TGTGCCATCAGTGAGTCCAAAGGAGGGAGGCCCCCCTACGAGCAGTACTTC.